The clone carrying this TCR beta chain has a single count. The antigen is not known. This entry belongs to a study of T cell responses to AZD1222 COVID-19 vaccine. Germline CDR1 and CDR2: SGHAT and FQNNGV. CDR3 length: 11 amino acids. V lost 5 bases and J 5 bases, leaving 7 bases between the germline ends. Overall study results and limits: Sampling captured repertoires only after the peak T cell response. Spike was spanned by vaccine-associated CD4 TCRs, with dominance at 160-218 and 743-854.

Profiling relied on immunoSEQ multiplex PCR, and the TCRdb table lists in-frame clones only, not all of them. The sample yields 150,000 to 200,000 clones, roughly nine tenths seen once. The origin of this receptor is an adult in good health. The chain is built from TRBV11-2 and TRBJ2-7; no firm D call. The sequencing used peripheral blood, collected on day 0 of AZD1222 vaccination. CDR3 bases: TGTGCCAGCAGCCCCCATGACGAGCAGTACTTC. Translating it yields CASSPHDEQYF. Supplemented by reference TRBV11-2 and TRBJ2-7, the full variable domain reads EAGVAQSPRYKIIEKRQSVAFWCNPISGHATLYWYQQILGQGPKLLIQFQNNGVVDDSQLPKDRFSAERLKGVDSTLKIQPAKLEDSAVYLCASSPHDEQYFGPGTRLTVT.